The 5 T cell receptor beta chains listed next were all sequenced from one sample in a study of blood T cell repertoires in COVID-19. Here immunoSEQ multiplex PCR was the method, and the copy in TCRdb shows in-frame clones only, minus some. The table shows a few hundred thousand clones, with over 85% occurring only once. Sequencing input: PBMCs or T cells enriched from blood (not recorded which). Every receptor here comes from a woman under 40 who had recovered from COVID-19.

The rearrangement links TRBV5-1 to TRBJ1-1; 11 bases map to TRBD1. CDR3 length: 17 residues. CDR1 and CDR2 from the germline V gene are SGHRS and YFSETQ. Germline trimming cut 5 bases from V and 1 base from J; bases unmatched to any gene: 10. The CDR3 spells CASRLGQGASQNTEAFF. In nucleotides, the CDR3 is TGCGCCAGCAGACTAGGACAGGGGGCTTCCCAGAACACTGAAGCTTTCTTT.

The CDR3 DNA follows: TGTGCCAGCAGCTTCCAGGGTGGGTATGGCTACACCTTC. It translates to CASSFQGGYGYTF. V usage is TRBV5-6 and J usage is TRBJ1-2, with D perhaps matching TRBD1 (5 bases). Germline CDR1 SGHDT, CDR2 YYEEEE. This CDR3 comprises 13 residues. Trimming stripped 2 bases from V and 5 bases from J, with 10 bases between. The full variable domain, rest sourced from reference TRBV5-6 and TRBJ1-2, is DAGVTQSPTHLIKTRGQQVTLRCSPKSGHDTVSWYQQALGQGPQFIFQYYEEEERQRGNFPDRFSGHQFPNYSSELNVNALLLGDSALYLCASSFQGGYGYTFGSGTRLTVV.

The V gene is TRBV10-3, the J gene TRBJ1-1, with D hard to call. Germline-derived CDR1 and CDR2 are ENHRY and SYGVKD. CDR3 length: 14 residues. Trimming took off 6 bases at V and 3 bases at J, with 14 bases between the two ends. The CDR3: CAIRNSVGDTEAFF. The CDR3, as DNA: TGTGCCATCAGGAACAGTGTCGGGGACACTGAAGCTTTCTTT.

The CDR3 here is CASRVTGGGNYGYTF. The CDR3 nucleotides read TGTGCCAGCAGAGTTACAGGGGGCGGAAACTATGGCTACACCTTC. The rearrangement joins TRBV2 to TRBJ1-2; TRBD1 agrees at 9 bases. In germline, CDR1 is SNHLY, CDR2 FYNNEI. This CDR3 region has 15 residues. The V segment lost 6 bases and the J segment 2 bases; nucleotides outside the gene matches: 7.

This clone occurred a few times. The chain has TRBV3-1 (or the pseudogene TRBV3-2) and TRBJ1-5; D uncertain. The ends were cut back, 0 bases at V and 4 bases at J, with 7 bases in the middle. The germline V gene encodes CDR1 LGHDT and CDR2 YNNKEL (reference sequence). The CDR3 totals 14 residues. The CDR3 nucleotides read TGTGCCAGCAGCCAAGAACGGTGGAATCAGCCCCAGCATTTT. It translates to CASSQERWNQPQHF.